These 15 T cell receptor beta chains came from one sample sequenced in a study of shared clonotypes between healthy human individuals. TCRdb keeps only in-frame clones here, not all; method: immunoSEQ multiplex PCR. This sample has 2 million to 3 million clones, with more than 85% found just once. Sequences were obtained from naive CD4+ T cells from PBMCs. Subset reported: CD45RA+ positively selected. Every receptor here comes from a man aged 18-30 years in good health. Some clones in this sample may be carry-over from other donors' samples.

The rearrangement joins TRBV28 to TRBJ2-7, with TRBD2 matching 10 bases. The CDR3 runs to 12 residues. V trimming: 7 bases; J trimming: 5 bases; junction bases outside the gene matches: 2. Per germline, CDR1 MDHEN and CDR2 SYDVKM. In DNA form, the CDR3 reads TGTGCCAGCACGCTAGCGGGAGACGAGCAGTACTTC. Translated: CASTLAGDEQYF. Drawing the rest from reference TRBV28 and TRBJ2-7, the complete variable domain is DVKVTQSSRYLVKRTGEKVFLECVQDMDHENMFWYRQDPGLGLRLIYFSYDVKMKEKGDIPEGYSVSREKKERFSLILESASTNQTSMYLCASTLAGDEQYFGPGTRLTVT.

This sequence joins TRBV5-1 and TRBJ2-2; 10 bases are a match to TRBD2. CDR1 and CDR2 (germline): SGHRS, YFSETQ. The CDR3 runs 16 residues. V lost 4 bases and J lost 1; bases outside the gene matches: 4. CDR3 DNA sequence: TGCGCCAGCAGCCAGAGCGGGAGGGGGAACACCGGGGAGCTGTTTTTT. Translating it yields CASSQSGRGNTGELFF.

J is TRBJ2-1 and V is TRBV7-7; weak D call: TRBD1 (6 bases). The length of the CDR3 is 15 residues. The germline CDR1 and CDR2 sequences are SSHAT and FNYEAQ (reference sequence). V was clipped by 5 bases and J by 7 bases, with 18 bases between them. CDR3 DNA sequence: TGTGCCAGCAGCCAAGTCGAAACAGGGTCAAATGAGCAGTTCTTC. Translated: CASSQVETGSNEQFF.

The rearrangement links TRBV2 to TRBJ2-2; TRBD2 agrees at 12 bases. V lost 8 bases, J lost 5 bases, and 0 bases stayed unmatched. The germline gives CDR1 SNHLY, CDR2 FYNNEI. The CDR3 totals 13 residues. The CDR3 DNA follows: TGTGCCAGCGGACTAGCGGGAACCGGGGAGCTGTTTTTT. This encodes CASGLAGTGELFF.

The V gene is TRBV11-3, the J gene TRBJ1-2; D might be TRBD1 (6 bases). V lost 5 bases and J lost 6, with 16 bases in between. The CDR3 is 14 amino acids. CDR1 and CDR2 (germline): SGHNT, YENEEA. CDR3 sequence: CASSHYRVWDGYTF. DNA of the CDR3: TGTGCCAGCAGCCATTACAGGGTTTGGGATGGCTACACCTTC.

Of note for this clone: The sample contains more than one DNA sequence encoding this CDR3. The chain is built from TRBV15 and TRBJ2-7; D ambiguous. This CDR3 comprises 12 residues. The germline CDR1 and CDR2 sequences are LNHNV and YYDKDF (reference sequence). V shed 5 bases and J shed 3 bases, with 8 bases lying between them. CDR3 nucleotides: TGTGCCACCAGCCGTGAACGCTACGAGCAGTACTTC. Protein sequence: CATSRERYEQYF.

This sequence joins TRBV2 and TRBJ2-3; 9 bases are shared with TRBD1. Germline V gene sequence: CDR1 SNHLY, CDR2 FYNNEI. Trimming at V came to 6 bases and at J to 3 bases, leaving 7 bases not matched to a gene. The CDR3 is 15 amino acids. CDR3 DNA: TGTGCCAGCAGGGGGGACAGGGTACGGACAGATACGCAGTATTTT. It specifies CASRGDRVRTDTQYF.

The V call is TRBV15, the J call TRBJ1-5; D is perhaps TRBD1 (5 bases). CDR3 length: 16 amino acids. CDR1 LNHNV and CDR2 YYDKDF come from the germline V gene (reference sequence). Trimming stripped 1 base from V and 6 bases from J, with 16 bases between. CDR3 in amino acids: CATSRVMTAPGQPQHF. As DNA, the CDR3 is TGTGCCACCAGCAGAGTGATGACAGCCCCAGGTCAGCCCCAGCATTTT.

This rearrangement joins TRBV6-5 to TRBJ2-7; TRBD1 agrees at 7 bases. The CDR3 covers 14 residues. The germline V gene has CDR1 MNHEY and CDR2 SVGAGI. J was trimmed by 2 bases and V by 5 bases; bases with no gene match: 6. CDR3 coding DNA: TGTGCCAGCAGTACCCGGGACAGCACCTACGAGCAGTACTTC. It yields the protein CASSTRDSTYEQYF.

The chain carries TRBV2 and TRBJ2-7, with D tentatively TRBD1 or TRBD2 (6 bases each). CDR1 is SNHLY, CDR2 FYNNEI, per germline. The CDR3 has 18 residues. Trimming took 5 bases from V and 0 from J, leaving 23 bases between them. The CDR3 loop is CASSNPRGSGTSSYEQYF. Here the CDR3 DNA reads TGTGCCAGCAGTAATCCCCGGGGGTCCGGGACAAGCTCCTACGAGCAGTACTTC.

The rearrangement uses TRBV4-1 and TRBJ1-2; D gene ambiguous. The germline V and J ends were trimmed by 4 bases and 1 base, with 19 bases remaining between them. Looked up from germline, CDR1 is MGHRA and CDR2 is YSYEKL. This CDR3 region has 17 residues. CDR3 sequence: CASSPPSPANLNYGYTF. Here the CDR3 DNA reads TGCGCCAGCAGCCCGCCTTCGCCGGCGAACCTTAACTATGGCTACACCTTC.

Remarks on this clone: The same CDR3 can be traced to other DNA sequences in this sample. J is TRBJ1-2 and V is TRBV6-1, with D maybe TRBD1 (5 bases). With 1 base removed from V and 5 bases from J, the gap between germline ends came to 8 bases. The CDR3 is made up of 13 amino acids. Germline V gene sequence: CDR1 MNHNS, CDR2 SASEGT. CDR3 sequence: CASSEGGLYGYTF. CDR3 coding DNA: TGTGCCAGCAGTGAAGGGGGACTATATGGCTACACCTTC.

This sequence joins TRBV10-3 and TRBJ1-2, with 7 positions matching TRBD1. The CDR3 is 15 residues long. Germline CDR1 reads ENHRY; CDR2 reads SYGVKD. After removal of 2 bases from V and 5 bases from J, the junction contained 8 bases not matched to a gene. Here the CDR3 reads CAISEPDRRAYGYTF. CDR3 nucleotides: TGTGCCATCAGTGAGCCGGACAGGAGAGCTTATGGCTACACCTTC.

This chain uses TRBV15 with TRBJ1-1; D perhaps matches TRBD1 (5 bases). Germline loops: CDR1 LNHNV, CDR2 YYDKDF (reference sequence). Trimming stripped 8 bases from V and 4 bases from J, with 17 bases between. The CDR3 sequence is 14 residues long. CDR3 protein: CATRTGRGGTEAFF. The DNA for the CDR3 is TGTGCCACCCGTACGGGACGGGGGGGCACTGAAGCTTTCTTT. Full variable domain (missing parts from reference TRBV15 and TRBJ1-1): DAMVIQNPRYQVTQFGKPVTLSCSQTLNHNVMYWYQQKSSQAPKLLFHYYDKDFNNEADTPDNFQSRRPNTSFCFLDIRSPGLGDTAMYLCATRTGRGGTEAFFGQGTRLTVV.

J is TRBJ2-4 and V is TRBV18; 15 nucleotides match TRBD2. In germline, CDR1 is KGHSH, CDR2 LQKENI. This CDR3 has 18 residues. V lost 5 bases and J lost 3; bases outside the gene matches: 8. The CDR3: CASSSGLAGGQVKNIQYF. The CDR3 DNA reads TGTGCCAGCTCATCGGGACTAGCGGGAGGTCAGGTCAAAAACATTCAGTACTTC.